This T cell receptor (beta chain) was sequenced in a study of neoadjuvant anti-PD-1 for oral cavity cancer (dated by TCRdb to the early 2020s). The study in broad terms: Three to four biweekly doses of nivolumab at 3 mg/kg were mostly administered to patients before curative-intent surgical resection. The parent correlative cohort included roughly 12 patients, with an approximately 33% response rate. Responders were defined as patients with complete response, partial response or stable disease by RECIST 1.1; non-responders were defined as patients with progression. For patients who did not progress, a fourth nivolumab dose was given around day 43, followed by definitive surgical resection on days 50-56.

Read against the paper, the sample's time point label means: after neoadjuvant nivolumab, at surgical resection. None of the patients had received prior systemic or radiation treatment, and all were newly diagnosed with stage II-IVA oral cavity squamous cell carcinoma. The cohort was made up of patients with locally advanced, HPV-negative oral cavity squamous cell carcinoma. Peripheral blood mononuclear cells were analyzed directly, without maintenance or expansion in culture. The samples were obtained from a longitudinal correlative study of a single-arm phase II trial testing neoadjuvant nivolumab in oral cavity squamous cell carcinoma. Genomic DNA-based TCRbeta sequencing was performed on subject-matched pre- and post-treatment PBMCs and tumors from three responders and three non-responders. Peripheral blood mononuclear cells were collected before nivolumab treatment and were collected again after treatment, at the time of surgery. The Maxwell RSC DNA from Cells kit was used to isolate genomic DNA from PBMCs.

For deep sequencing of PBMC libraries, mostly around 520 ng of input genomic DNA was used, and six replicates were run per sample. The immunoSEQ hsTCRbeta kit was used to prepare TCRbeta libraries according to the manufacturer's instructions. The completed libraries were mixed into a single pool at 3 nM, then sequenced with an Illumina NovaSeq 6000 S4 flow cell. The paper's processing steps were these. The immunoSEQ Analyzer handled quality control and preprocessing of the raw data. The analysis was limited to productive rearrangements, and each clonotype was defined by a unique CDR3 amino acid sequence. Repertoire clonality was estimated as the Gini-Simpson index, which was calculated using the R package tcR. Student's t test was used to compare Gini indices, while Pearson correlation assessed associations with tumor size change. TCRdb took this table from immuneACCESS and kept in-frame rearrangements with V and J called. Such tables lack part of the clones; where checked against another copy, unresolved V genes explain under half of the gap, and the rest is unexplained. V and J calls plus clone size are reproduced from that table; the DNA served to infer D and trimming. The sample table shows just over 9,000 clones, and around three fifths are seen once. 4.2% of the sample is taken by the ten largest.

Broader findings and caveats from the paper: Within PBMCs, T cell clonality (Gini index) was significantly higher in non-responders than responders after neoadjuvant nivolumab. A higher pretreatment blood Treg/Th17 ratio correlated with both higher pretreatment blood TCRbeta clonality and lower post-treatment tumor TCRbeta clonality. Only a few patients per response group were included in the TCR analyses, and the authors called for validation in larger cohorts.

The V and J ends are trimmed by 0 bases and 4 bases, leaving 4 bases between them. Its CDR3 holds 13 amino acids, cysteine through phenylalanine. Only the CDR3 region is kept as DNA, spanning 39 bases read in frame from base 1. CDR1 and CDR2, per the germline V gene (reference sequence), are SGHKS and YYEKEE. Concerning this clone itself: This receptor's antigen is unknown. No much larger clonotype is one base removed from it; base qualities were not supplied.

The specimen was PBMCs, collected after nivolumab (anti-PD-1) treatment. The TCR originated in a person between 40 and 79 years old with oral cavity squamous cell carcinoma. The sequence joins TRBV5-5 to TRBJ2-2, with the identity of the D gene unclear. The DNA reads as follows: TGTGCCAGCAGCTTGGTGGGCACCGGGGAGCTGTTTTTT. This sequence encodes CASSLVGTGELFF.